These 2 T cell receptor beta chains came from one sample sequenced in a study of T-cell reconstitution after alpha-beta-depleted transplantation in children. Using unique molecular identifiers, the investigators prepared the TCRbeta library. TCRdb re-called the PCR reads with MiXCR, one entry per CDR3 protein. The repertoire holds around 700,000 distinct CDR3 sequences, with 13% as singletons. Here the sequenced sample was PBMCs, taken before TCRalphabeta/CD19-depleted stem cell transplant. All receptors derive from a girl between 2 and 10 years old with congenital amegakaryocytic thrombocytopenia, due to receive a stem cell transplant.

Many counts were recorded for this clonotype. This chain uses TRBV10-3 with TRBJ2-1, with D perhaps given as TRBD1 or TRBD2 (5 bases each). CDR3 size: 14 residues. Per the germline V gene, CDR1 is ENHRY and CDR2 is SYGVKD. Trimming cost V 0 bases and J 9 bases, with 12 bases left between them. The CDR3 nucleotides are TGTGCCATCAGTGAGTCGCAGGATGGGGGTGAGCAGTTCTTC. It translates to CAISESQDGGEQFF.

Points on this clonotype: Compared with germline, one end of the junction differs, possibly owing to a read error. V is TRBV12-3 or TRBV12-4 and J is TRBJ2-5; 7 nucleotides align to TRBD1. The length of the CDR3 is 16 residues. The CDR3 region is CASRSGTGVYQGTQYF. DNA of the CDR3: TGTGCCAGCAGAAGTGGCACAGGGGTGTACCAAGGGACCCAGTACTTC.